The clone carrying this T cell receptor beta chain was seen a few times. Its specificity is unknown. TCRdb passed the 5' RACE reads through MiXCR, listing each CDR3 protein once. The sample has 400,000 or so distinct CDR3 sequences, around 20% seen once. The CDR3 extends over 16 amino acids. Germline V lookup: CDR1 MNHEY, CDR2 SVGEGT. The germline V and J ends were trimmed by 0 bases and 2 bases, with 11 bases remaining between them. This sample is part of a study of T cells after yellow fever vaccination. Study conclusions and caveats: Shared CD4/CD8 clonotypes were a small share, likely from convergent recombination.

The source was PBMCs, collected before the yellow fever booster vaccination. The TCR was taken from a man aged 18 to 30 who received the YFV17D yellow fever vaccine. This chain uses TRBV6-2 or TRBV6-3 with TRBJ1-5; D is uncertain. DNA of the CDR3: TGTGCCAGCAGTTACTCTTTCGGGGTAGGCAATCAGCCCCAGCATTTT. It translates to CASSYSFGVGNQPQHF.